This TCR beta chain was sequenced in a study of T cell repertoires in cytomegalovirus infection. In the study overall: Recently identified HLA-C-restricted CMV epitopes and well-studied HLA-B-restricted CMV epitopes were used by the study. Evidence of both CMV infection and a matching HLA type came from public TCR beta signatures.

The CDR3 has 15 amino acids. The V end was cut by 0 bases, the J end by 1 base, with 9 bases between. The germline gives CDR1 WSHSY, CDR2 SAAADI. One entry per CDR3 protein, called by TCRdb with MiXCR from the reads. The sample lists approximately 910,000 distinct CDR3 sequences; roughly a third were seen once. This clonotype was seen a handful of times. The target antigen is unknown. Study results and limitations: Clonotypes of TCR beta that were HLA-C-restricted and CMV-specific dominated the ex vivo response.

Sequenced material: cultured CD8+ T cells from PBMCs, taken from culture after CMV antigen stimulation. V usage is TRBV10-2 and J usage is TRBJ1-1; D call uncertain. The receptor was derived from a human donor in good health (CMV status not recorded). Some clones in this sample may be carry-over from other donors' samples. For the CDR3, the DNA is TGCGCCAGCAGTGAGTCAAGGCACACGAACACTGAAGCTTTCTTT. It yields the protein CASSESRHTNTEAFF.